This TCR beta chain was identified in a study of a mutant IDH1 vaccine in newly diagnosed glioma. Study-wide results and caveats: Apparently, pseudoprogression bore no relation to changes among the top peripheral T cell clonotypes.

Time point noted: week 35, safety follow-up. The vaccine gave 300 ug of a 20-mer mutant IDH1 peptide subcutaneously per dose. TCRdb keeps only in-frame clones here, not all; method: immunoSEQ multiplex PCR. The sample has over 45,000 clones, over 65% seen once. Between the trimmed V and J ends, which lost 3 bases and 0 bases, there was a span of 10 bases. Per the germline V gene, CDR1 is GTSNPN and CDR2 is SVGIG (reference sequence). The CDR3 consists of 14 residues. As to this clone: The target antigen is unknown.

The sequence derives from a man aged 35 to 55 with glioma. The chain couples TRBV30 to TRBJ2-3; D is uncertain. The sample here was PBMCs, taken from a glioma patient whose treatment included an IDH1 peptide vaccine. CDR3 coding DNA: TGTGCCTGGAGGGCTGTAGCTAGCACAGATACGCAGTATTTT. This gives the protein CAWRAVASTDTQYF.